Below are 26 T cell receptor beta chains sequenced from a single sample in a study of graft-versus-host responses after intestinal transplantation (dated by TCRdb to the early 2020s). The library relied on the immunoSEQ multiplex PCR assay. The table was pulled from immuneACCESS by TCRdb, which kept in-frame rearrangements only. Such tables lose some clones; where checked, under half of the loss comes from unresolved V genes, and the rest has no known cause. The sample table holds 130,000 to 150,000 clones, of which 80% to 95% were seen once. About 0.18% of the sample belongs to the ten largest clones. This specimen's time point label, interpreted: cells obtained before transplantation from donor or recipient. The antigens these receptors bind are not known. The specimen was unstimulated CD4+ T cells sorted from spleen or lymph node cells, collected before intestinal transplant. Source of these receptors: a human donor who received an intestinal transplant.

The chain carries TRBV5-1 and TRBJ2-4; no reliable D call. The CDR3 has 17 amino acids. In germline, CDR1 is SGHRS, CDR2 YFSETQ. Trimming cost V 0 bases and J 0 bases, with 13 bases left between them. In nucleotides, the CDR3 is TGCGCCAGCAGCTTGGCCTTGGGTGGGGTAGCCAAAAACATTCAGTACTTC. It codes for CASSLALGGVAKNIQYF.

This clone was seen a few times. Other DNA sequences in this specimen translate into the identical CDR3. The rearrangement uses TRBV19 and TRBJ2-1, with 12 bases fitting TRBD2. The CDR3 runs 15 residues. Germline V CDR1 and CDR2: LNHDA, SQIVND (reference sequence). V lost 5 bases to trimming and J lost 1 base; unmatched junction nucleotides: 0. In nucleotides, the CDR3 is TGTGCCAGTAGTCTAGCGGGAGGGTCCTACAATGAGCAGTTCTTC. It encodes CASSLAGGSYNEQFF. The entire variable domain, with the rest obtained from reference TRBV19 and TRBJ2-1, is as follows: DGGITQSPKYLFRKEGQNVTLSCEQNLNHDAMYWYRQDPGQGLRLIYYSQIVNDFQKGDIAEGYSVSREKKESFPLTVTSAQKNPTAFYLCASSLAGGSYNEQFFGPGTRLTVL.

In regard to this clone: A read error may account for a junction end that differs from germline. The chain couples TRBV7-7 to TRBJ2-2; TRBD2 is a possible D gene (6 bases). CDR1 and CDR2 (germline): SSHAT, FNYEAQ (reference sequence). The CDR3 has 15 residues. The DNA for the CDR3 is TGTGCTAGCAGCTTAGAGCGGGCGGGCACCGGGGAGCTGTTTTTT. The encoded protein is CASSLERAGTGELFF.

The rearrangement uses TRBV5-4 and TRBJ1-1; D is unresolved. Germline V gives CDR1 SGHNT, CDR2 YYREEE (reference sequence). CDR3 length equals 12 residues. The V gene lost 1 base and the J gene lost 1 base, with 2 bases spanning the gap. The CDR3 spells CASSLWNTEAFF. Written as DNA, the CDR3 is TGTGCCAGCAGCTTGTGGAACACTGAAGCTTTCTTT.

The chain joins TRBV27 to TRBJ2-1, with D possibly matching TRBD2 (6 bases). This CDR3 region has 16 residues. Between the trimmed V and J ends, which lost 2 bases and 5 bases, there was a span of 16 bases. CDR1 and CDR2 from the germline V gene are MNHEY and SMNVEV (reference sequence). DNA for the CDR3: TGTGCCAGCAGTTTACTATACGGGAGAGCCCACAATGAGCAGTTCTTC. Translated, it gives CASSLLYGRAHNEQFF.

The V and J genes are TRBV7-2 and TRBJ2-7; D gene unclear. Germline values: CDR1 SGHTA, CDR2 FQGNSA. The CDR3 covers 16 residues. V was cut by 1 base and J by 3 bases, with 16 bases left in between. The CDR3 bases are TGTGCCAGCAGCTTAGGGTCCGCTTCCGATTTCTACGAGCAGTACTTC. It specifies CASSLGSASDFYEQYF. Full variable domain (remainder filled in from reference TRBV7-2 and TRBJ2-7): GAGVSQSPSNKVTEKGKDVELRCDPISGHTALYWYRQSLGQGLEFLIYFQGNSAPDKSGLPSDRFSAERTGGSVSTLTIQRTQQEDSAVYLCASSLGSASDFYEQYFGPGTRLTVT.

This sequence joins TRBV7-9 and TRBJ1-5, with 8 bases that match TRBD1. J lost 5 bases, V lost 3 bases, and 9 bases had no gene match. The germline gives CDR1 SEHNR, CDR2 FQNEAQ (reference sequence). The CDR3 loop spans 16 amino acids. The CDR3 region is CASSFSDRGWDQPQHF. The CDR3 coding sequence is TGTGCCAGCAGCTTCTCCGACAGGGGATGGGATCAGCCCCAGCATTTT. The entire variable domain, with the rest obtained from reference TRBV7-9 and TRBJ1-5, is as follows: DTGVSQNPRHKITKRGQNVTFRCDPISEHNRLYWYRQTLGQGPEFLTYFQNEAQLEKSRLLSDRFSAERPKGSFSTLEIQRTEQGDSAMYLCASSFSDRGWDQPQHFGDGTRLSIL.

The chain links TRBV6-6 to TRBJ2-3, with D perhaps TRBD1 (6 bases). There are 15 residues in the CDR3. Trimming shortened V by 7 bases and J by 4 bases, and 18 bases separated the two germline ends. The germline gives CDR1 MNHNY, CDR2 SVGAGI (reference sequence). CDR3 bases: TGTGCCAGCACGAAATACAGGGAATCGGCAGATACGCAGTATTTT. Encoded protein: CASTKYRESADTQYF.

A remark on this clone: Other DNA sequences in this sample translate to the same CDR3. The chain uses TRBV5-6 and TRBJ2-7, with D uncertain. This CDR3 region has 13 residues. Germline loops: CDR1 SGHDT, CDR2 YYEEEE. Trimming shortened V by 3 bases and J by 2 bases, and 9 bases separated the two germline ends. CDR3 in amino acids: CASSSGSPYEQYF. The CDR3 region has the DNA TGTGCCAGCAGCTCCGGGTCGCCCTACGAGCAGTACTTC.

The chain couples TRBV7-8 to TRBJ1-5; no clear D. The CDR3 spans 16 residues. CDR1 is SGHVS, CDR2 FQNEAQ, per germline. Between the trimmed V and J ends, which lost 1 base and 4 bases, there was a span of 14 bases. The CDR3 coding sequence is TGTGCCAGCAGCTTAGATTCCGTCTCCTTAAATCAGCCCCAGCATTTT. Its translation is CASSLDSVSLNQPQHF. The full variable domain, in which reference TRBV7-8 and TRBJ1-5 provide the parts outside the CDR3, is GAGVSQSPRYKVAKRGQDVALRCDPISGHVSLFWYQQALGQGPEFLTYFQNEAQLDKSGLPSDRFFAERPEGSVSTLKIQRTQQEDSAVYLCASSLDSVSLNQPQHFGDGTRLSIL.

This clone was observed a handful of times. The chain uses TRBV28 and TRBJ1-4, with a tentative D call TRBD1 (6 bases). The CDR3 runs to 16 residues. Germline V gene lookup returns CDR1 MDHEN and CDR2 SYDVKM. V lost 0 bases, J lost 8 bases, and 16 bases lay in between. The chain's CDR3 is CASSLWGGPRREKLFF. The CDR3 coding sequence is TGTGCCAGCAGTTTATGGGGGGGCCCCCGGAGAGAAAAACTGTTTTTT.

V gene TRBV28 combines with J gene TRBJ1-4, with D perhaps TRBD1 (5 bases). CDR1 MDHEN and CDR2 SYDVKM come from the germline V gene. Trimming shortened V by 7 bases and J by 0 bases, and 15 bases separated the two germline ends. The CDR3 has 16 residues. CDR3 sequence reads: CASTLRQLSTNEKLFF. For the CDR3, the DNA is TGTGCCAGCACCCTTAGACAGTTATCAACTAATGAAAAACTGTTTTTT.

The chain uses TRBV7-7 and TRBJ2-2, with D possibly matching TRBD1 (5 bases). Germline CDR1 SSHAT, CDR2 FNYEAQ (reference sequence). The CDR3 spans 14 residues. V lost 3 bases, J lost 3 bases, and 8 bases lay in between. The CDR3 DNA is TGTGCCAGCAGCTTGACCAGGGACACCGGGGAGCTGTTTTTT. This codes for CASSLTRDTGELFF.

The chain links TRBV29-1 to TRBJ2-7; weak D call: TRBD1 (6 bases). CDR1 SQVTM and CDR2 ANQGSEA come from the germline V gene. There are 13 residues in the CDR3. V lost 7 bases, J lost 3 bases, and 16 bases lay in between. This chain's CDR3 is CSASRDMFYEQYF. The CDR3 nucleotides read TGCAGCGCGTCCCGGGACATGTTCTACGAGCAGTACTTC.

The V gene is TRBV2, the J gene TRBJ1-5; 9 nucleotides agree with TRBD1. Germline loops: CDR1 SNHLY, CDR2 FYNNEI. CDR3 length equals 17 residues. The V gene end was trimmed by 5 bases and the J gene end by 5 bases; junction bases not matched to a gene: 13. The CDR3, as DNA: TGTGCCAGCAGTTATAGCCGGGACAGGGTAGGGGATCAGCCCCAGCATTTT. It translates to CASSYSRDRVGDQPQHF.

J is TRBJ2-5 and V is TRBV7-6; 8 bases are a match to TRBD1. Germline V gene lookup returns CDR1 SGHVS and CDR2 FNYEAQ. V shed 0 bases, J shed 5 bases, and the junction held 8 bases outside the gene matches. The CDR3 totals 16 residues. This CDR3 reads CASSLATRGRRETQYF. The CDR3 DNA reads TGTGCCAGCAGCTTAGCCACCAGGGGGCGCCGGGAGACCCAGTACTTC.

V is TRBV7-2 and J is TRBJ1-1; a possible D gene is TRBD1 (5 bases). The V and J ends lost 5 bases and 1 base respectively, with 8 bases between them. The CDR3 spans 13 residues. The germline V gene encodes CDR1 SGHTA and CDR2 FQGNSA. The chain's CDR3 is CASSRTGNTEAFF. CDR3 sequence (DNA): TGTGCCAGCAGCAGAACAGGGAACACTGAAGCTTTCTTT.

This clone was counted a single time. The chain couples TRBV27 to TRBJ2-3, with 7 nucleotides matching TRBD2. V was clipped by 10 bases and J by 6 bases; unmatched bases: 7. This CDR3 is 12 amino acids long. Germline V gene sequence: CDR1 MNHEY, CDR2 SMNVEV (reference sequence). CDR3 nucleotide sequence: TGTGCCACCTGGACTAGTTACGATACGCAGTATTTT. Residues: CATWTSYDTQYF.

This chain joins TRBV19 and TRBJ2-5; the D gene is possibly TRBD1 (6 bases). Trimming took off 3 bases at V and 4 bases at J, with 6 bases between the two ends. This CDR3 spans 12 amino acids. Germline CDR1 reads LNHDA; CDR2 reads SQIVND (reference sequence). CDR3 protein: CASSIRGETQYF. Written as DNA, the CDR3 is TGTGCCAGTAGTATCAGGGGAGAGACCCAGTACTTC.

This chain connects TRBV6-1 to TRBJ2-7; 11 nucleotides align to TRBD1. CDR1 and CDR2 (germline): MNHNS, SASEGT. The CDR3 spans 19 residues. V lost 1 base to trimming and J lost 4 bases; unmatched junction nucleotides: 15. CDR3: CASSEVFFVGTGGRYEQYF. CDR3 sequence (DNA): TGTGCCAGCAGTGAAGTATTCTTTGTAGGGACAGGGGGAAGATACGAGCAGTACTTC.

The table lists this clone with a count of one. The genes are TRBV7-9 and TRBJ2-2; 10 bases line up with TRBD2. After removal of 3 bases from V and 5 bases from J, the junction contained 3 bases not matched to a gene. This CDR3 is 15 amino acids long. Germline values: CDR1 SEHNR, CDR2 FQNEAQ (reference sequence). Here the CDR3 reads CASSLRLAGTGELFF. The CDR3 coding sequence is TGTGCCAGCAGCTTGCGACTAGCGGGTACCGGGGAGCTGTTTTTT.

The V gene is TRBV4-1, the J gene TRBJ1-5; 7 bases match TRBD1. J lost 2 bases, V lost 0 bases, and 4 bases had no gene match. The CDR3 has 16 residues. The germline CDR1 and CDR2 sequences are MGHRA and YSYEKL. As DNA, the CDR3 is TGCGCCAGCAGCCAAGAGTTCACAGGGGGCAATCAGCCCCAGCATTTT. It codes for CASSQEFTGGNQPQHF.

The gene calls are TRBV6-5 and TRBJ1-3; no definite D call. Between the trimmed V and J ends, which lost 7 bases and 0 bases, there was a span of 10 bases. CDR1 and CDR2 from the germline V gene are MNHEY and SVGAGI. This CDR3 spans 14 amino acids. CDR3 amino acids: CASTGKSSGNTIYF. The CDR3 bases are TGTGCCAGCACCGGAAAGAGCTCTGGAAACACCATATATTTT.

The J gene is TRBJ2-5, the V gene TRBV28, with D perhaps TRBD2 (5 bases). The germline gives CDR1 MDHEN, CDR2 SYDVKM. The V end was cut by 4 bases, the J end by 5 bases, with 17 bases between. The CDR3 consists of 15 residues. This chain's CDR3 is CASSSERSRRETQYF. CDR3 DNA: TGTGCCAGCAGTTCCGAGCGGTCCCGCCGGGAGACCCAGTACTTC.

The chain has TRBV4-1 and TRBJ2-7; 10 bases fit TRBD2. CDR1 is MGHRA and CDR2 is YSYEKL in the germline V gene. V shed 0 bases and J 4 bases; nucleotides not matched to a gene: 12. This CDR3 contains 18 residues. The CDR3 nucleotides read TGCGCCAGCAGCCAAGATGTCTGGAGCGGGAGGGCCGGATACGAGCAGTACTTC. Translating it yields CASSQDVWSGRAGYEQYF.

This clone was found once. CDR3 sequence (DNA): TGTGCCAGCAGCTACGGGCCCGGAGATACGCAGTATTTT. Translated, it gives CASSYGPGDTQYF. This rearrangement joins TRBV11-2 to TRBJ2-3; D gene uncertain. Germline loops: CDR1 SGHAT, CDR2 FQNNGV. The CDR3 is 13 residues long. V lost 4 bases and J 5 bases, leaving 10 bases between the germline ends. The entire variable domain, with the rest obtained from reference TRBV11-2 and TRBJ2-3, is as follows: EAGVAQSPRYKIIEKRQSVAFWCNPISGHATLYWYQQILGQGPKLLIQFQNNGVVDDSQLPKDRFSAERLKGVDSTLKIQPAKLEDSAVYLCASSYGPGDTQYFGPGTRLTVL.